This T cell receptor beta chain was recorded in a study of shared clonotypes between healthy human individuals. Study outcomes and limitations: Large depth notwithstanding, sorted-subset sequencing proved incomplete by rarefaction. The low donor count limited represented genetic and exposure-history diversity.

Cells designated naive CD8 were CD45RO-negative and were positively selected for CCR7, with terminally differentiated effector memory CD45RA+ cells excluded. The donors were all Caucasian adults (living in Nashville, Tennessee). There are 14 residues in the CDR3. Germline V lookup: CDR1 SGHDT, CDR2 YYEEEE. V gave up 4 bases and J gave up 0 bases, with 10 bases separating them. Points on this clone: Its matching antigen is unknown.

Sequencing used immunoSEQ multiplex PCR; TCRdb keeps in-frame clones, though not all of them. Here the sample spans millions of clones, 93% being singletons. This sequence joins TRBV5-6 and TRBJ1-2; D gene uncertain. This sequence originates from a man younger than 30 in good health. Some clones in this sample may be carry-over from other donors' samples. The sequencing sample was made of naive CD8+ T cells from PBMCs. CDR3 nucleotides: TGTGCCAGCAGCCCTTTATTAGCTAACTATGGCTACACCTTC. It yields the protein CASSPLLANYGYTF.